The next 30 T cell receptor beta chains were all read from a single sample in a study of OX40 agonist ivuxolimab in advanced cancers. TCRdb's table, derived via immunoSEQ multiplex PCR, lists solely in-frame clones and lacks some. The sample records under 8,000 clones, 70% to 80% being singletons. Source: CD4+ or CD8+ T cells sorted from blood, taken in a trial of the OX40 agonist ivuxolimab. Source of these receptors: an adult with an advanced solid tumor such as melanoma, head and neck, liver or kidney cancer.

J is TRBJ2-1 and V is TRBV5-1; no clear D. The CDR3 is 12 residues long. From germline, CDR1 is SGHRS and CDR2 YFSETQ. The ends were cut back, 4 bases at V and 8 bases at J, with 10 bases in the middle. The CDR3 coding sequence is TGCGCCAGCAGCCTCGTGTGGCATGAGCAGTTCTTC. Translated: CASSLVWHEQFF.

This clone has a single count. CDR3 sequence reads: CASSFVGGATDTQYF. The DNA for the CDR3 is TGTGCCAGCAGCTTTGTCGGGGGGGCCACAGATACGCAGTATTTT. The chain joins TRBV11-2 to TRBJ2-3, with 8 bases fitting TRBD2. The J segment lost 2 bases and the V segment lost 3 bases, leaving 4 bases of the junction unmatched. From germline, CDR1 is SGHAT and CDR2 FQNNGV. The CDR3 spans 15 residues.

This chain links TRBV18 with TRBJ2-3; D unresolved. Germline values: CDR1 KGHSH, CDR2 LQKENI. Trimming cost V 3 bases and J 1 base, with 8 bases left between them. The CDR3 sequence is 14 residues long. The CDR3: CASSPLTGTDTQYF. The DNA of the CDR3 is TGTGCCAGCTCACCCTTAACAGGCACAGATACGCAGTATTTT.

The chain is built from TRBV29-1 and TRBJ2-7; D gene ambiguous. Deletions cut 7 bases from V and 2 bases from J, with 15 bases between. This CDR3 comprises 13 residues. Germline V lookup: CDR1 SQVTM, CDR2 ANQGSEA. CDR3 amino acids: CSARAQVTYEQYF. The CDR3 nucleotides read TGCAGCGCCCGGGCTCAGGTTACCTACGAGCAGTACTTC.

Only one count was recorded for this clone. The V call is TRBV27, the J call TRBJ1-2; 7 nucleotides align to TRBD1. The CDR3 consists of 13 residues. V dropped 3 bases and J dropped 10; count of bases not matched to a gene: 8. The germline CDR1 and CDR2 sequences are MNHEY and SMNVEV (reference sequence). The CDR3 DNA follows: TGTGCCAGCAGTTTCGACAGGGCGTTCCCCTACACCTTC. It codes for CASSFDRAFPYTF.

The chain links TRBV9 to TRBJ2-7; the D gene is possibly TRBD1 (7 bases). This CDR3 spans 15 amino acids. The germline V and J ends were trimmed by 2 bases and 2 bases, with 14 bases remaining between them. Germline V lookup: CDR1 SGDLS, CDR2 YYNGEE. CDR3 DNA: TGTGCCAGCAGCGTTGGCGGCAGGGGGGCCTACGAGCAGTACTTC. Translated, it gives CASSVGGRGAYEQYF.

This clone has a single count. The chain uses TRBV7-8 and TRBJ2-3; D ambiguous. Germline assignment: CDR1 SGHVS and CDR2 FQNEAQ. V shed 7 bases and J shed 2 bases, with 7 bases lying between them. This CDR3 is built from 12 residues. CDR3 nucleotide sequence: TGTGCCAGCACGGCTAACACAGATACGCAGTATTTT. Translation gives CASTANTDTQYF.

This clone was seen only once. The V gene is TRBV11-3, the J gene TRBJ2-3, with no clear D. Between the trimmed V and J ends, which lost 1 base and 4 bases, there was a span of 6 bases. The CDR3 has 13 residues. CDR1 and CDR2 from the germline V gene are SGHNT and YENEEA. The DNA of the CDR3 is TGTGCCAGCAGCTTAGCCATCCCAGATACGCAGTATTTT. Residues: CASSLAIPDTQYF.

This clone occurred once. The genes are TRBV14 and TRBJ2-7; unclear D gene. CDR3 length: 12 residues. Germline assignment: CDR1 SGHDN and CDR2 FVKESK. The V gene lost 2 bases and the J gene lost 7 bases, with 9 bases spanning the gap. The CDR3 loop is CASSQIPREQYF. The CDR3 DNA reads TGTGCCAGCAGCCAAATACCGCGGGAGCAGTACTTC.

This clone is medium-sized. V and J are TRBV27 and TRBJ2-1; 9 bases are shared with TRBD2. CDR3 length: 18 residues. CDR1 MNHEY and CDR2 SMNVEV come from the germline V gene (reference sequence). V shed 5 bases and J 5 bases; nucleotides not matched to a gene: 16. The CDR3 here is CASSHTAPSGRPNNEQFF. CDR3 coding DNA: TGTGCCAGCAGTCACACCGCCCCCAGCGGGAGGCCCAACAATGAGCAGTTCTTC.

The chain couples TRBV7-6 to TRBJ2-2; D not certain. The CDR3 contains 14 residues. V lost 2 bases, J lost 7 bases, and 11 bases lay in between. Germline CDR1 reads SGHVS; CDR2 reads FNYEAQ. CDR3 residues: CASSLTWEGGELFF. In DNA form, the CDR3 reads TGTGCCAGCAGCTTAACTTGGGAAGGCGGGGAGCTGTTTTTT.

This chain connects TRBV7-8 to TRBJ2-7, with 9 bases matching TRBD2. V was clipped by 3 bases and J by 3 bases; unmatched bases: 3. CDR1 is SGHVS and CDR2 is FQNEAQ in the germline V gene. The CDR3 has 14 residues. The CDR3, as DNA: TGTGCCAGCAGCTTGGAGACTAGCGGCTACGAGCAGTACTTC. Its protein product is CASSLETSGYEQYF.

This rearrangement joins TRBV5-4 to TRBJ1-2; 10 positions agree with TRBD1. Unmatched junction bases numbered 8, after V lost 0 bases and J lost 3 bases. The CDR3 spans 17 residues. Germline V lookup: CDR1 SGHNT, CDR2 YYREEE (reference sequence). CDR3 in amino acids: CASSLGPLGTGDYGYTF. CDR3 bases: TGTGCCAGCAGCTTGGGTCCTTTGGGGACAGGGGACTATGGCTACACCTTC.

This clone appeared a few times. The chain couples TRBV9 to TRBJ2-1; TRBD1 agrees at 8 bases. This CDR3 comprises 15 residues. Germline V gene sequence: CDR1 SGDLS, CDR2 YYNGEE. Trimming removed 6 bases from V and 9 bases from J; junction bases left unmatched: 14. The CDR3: CASNDGQGVVSEQFF. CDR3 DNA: TGTGCCAGCAACGATGGACAGGGTGTGGTTAGTGAGCAGTTCTTC.

The CDR3: CASNPQAGDYNEQFF. The CDR3 nucleotides read TGCGCCAGCAACCCTCAAGCGGGGGACTACAATGAGCAGTTCTTC. The chain uses TRBV4-1 and TRBJ2-1, with 8 bases identical to TRBD2. V lost 7 bases to trimming and J lost 3 bases; unmatched junction nucleotides: 8. The germline V gene has CDR1 MGHRA and CDR2 YSYEKL. This CDR3 has 15 amino acids.

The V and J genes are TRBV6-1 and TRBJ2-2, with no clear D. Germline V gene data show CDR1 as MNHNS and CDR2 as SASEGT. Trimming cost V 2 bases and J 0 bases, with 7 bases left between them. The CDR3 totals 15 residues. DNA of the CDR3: TGTGCCAGCAGTGAAAGACGGGCGAACACCGGGGAGCTGTTTTTT. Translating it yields CASSERRANTGELFF.

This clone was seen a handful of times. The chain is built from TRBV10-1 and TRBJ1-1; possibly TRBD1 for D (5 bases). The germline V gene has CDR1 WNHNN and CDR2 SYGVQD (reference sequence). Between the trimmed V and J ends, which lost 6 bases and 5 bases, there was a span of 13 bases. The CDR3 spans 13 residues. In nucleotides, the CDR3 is TGCGCCAGCAGCAGGGTTGGTGCGACTGAAGCTTTCTTT. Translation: CASSRVGATEAFF.

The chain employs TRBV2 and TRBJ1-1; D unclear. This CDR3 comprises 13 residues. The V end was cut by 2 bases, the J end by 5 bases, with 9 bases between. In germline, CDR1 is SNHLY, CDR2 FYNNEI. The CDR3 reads CASSELGRTEAFF. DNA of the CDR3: TGTGCCAGCAGTGAACTGGGGAGGACTGAAGCTTTCTTT.

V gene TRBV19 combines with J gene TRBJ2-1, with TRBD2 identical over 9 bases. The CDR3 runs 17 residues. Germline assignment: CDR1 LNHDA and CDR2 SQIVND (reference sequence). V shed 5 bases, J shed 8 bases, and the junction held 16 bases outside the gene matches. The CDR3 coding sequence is TGTGCCAGTAGTCGTAGCGGGAGACGAGGAATCTGGGATGAGCAGTTCTTC. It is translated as CASSRSGRRGIWDEQFF.

The chain's CDR3 is CASSQDHTGGYNEQFF. The CDR3 region has the DNA TGCGCCAGCAGCCAAGATCATACCGGGGGGTACAATGAGCAGTTCTTC. The chain links TRBV4-3 to TRBJ2-1, with TRBD2 matching over 7 bases. The length of the CDR3 is 16 residues. The V gene's germline CDR1 is LGHNA and CDR2 YSLEER. The ends lost 0 bases at V and 4 bases at J; junction bases unmatched: 6.

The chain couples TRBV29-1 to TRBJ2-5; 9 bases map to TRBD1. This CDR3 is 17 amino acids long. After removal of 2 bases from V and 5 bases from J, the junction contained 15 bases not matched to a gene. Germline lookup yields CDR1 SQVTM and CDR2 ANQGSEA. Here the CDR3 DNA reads TGCAGCGTTGAACTTGGGGACAGGGATATTATAACGGAGACCCAGTACTTC. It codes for CSVELGDRDIITETQYF.

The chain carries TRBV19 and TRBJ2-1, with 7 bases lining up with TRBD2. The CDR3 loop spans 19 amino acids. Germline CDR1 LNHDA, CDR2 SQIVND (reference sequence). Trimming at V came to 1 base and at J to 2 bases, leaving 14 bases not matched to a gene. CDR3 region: CASSIGRRTLAAPYNEQFF. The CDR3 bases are TGTGCCAGTAGTATAGGACGAAGGACTCTAGCGGCCCCCTACAATGAGCAGTTCTTC.

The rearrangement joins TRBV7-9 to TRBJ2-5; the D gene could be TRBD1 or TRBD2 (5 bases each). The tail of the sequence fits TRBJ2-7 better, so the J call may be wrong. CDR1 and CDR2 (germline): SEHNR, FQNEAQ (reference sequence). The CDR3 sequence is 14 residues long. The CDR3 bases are TGTGCCAGCAGCTTAGGAGGGCAGGGTGACGAGCAGTACTTC. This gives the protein CASSLGGQGDEQYF.

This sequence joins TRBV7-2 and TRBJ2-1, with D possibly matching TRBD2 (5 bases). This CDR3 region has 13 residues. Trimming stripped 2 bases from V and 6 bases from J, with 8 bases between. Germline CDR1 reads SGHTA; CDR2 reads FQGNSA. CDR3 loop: CASSLLDFNEQFF. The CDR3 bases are TGTGCCAGCAGCTTACTGGACTTCAATGAGCAGTTCTTC.

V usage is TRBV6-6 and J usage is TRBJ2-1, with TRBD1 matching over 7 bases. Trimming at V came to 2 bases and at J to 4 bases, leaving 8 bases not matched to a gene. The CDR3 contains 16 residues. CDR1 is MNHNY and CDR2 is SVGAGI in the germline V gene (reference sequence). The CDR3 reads CASSYGQAAGYNEQFF. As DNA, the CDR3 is TGTGCCAGCAGTTACGGACAGGCGGCTGGTTACAATGAGCAGTTCTTC.

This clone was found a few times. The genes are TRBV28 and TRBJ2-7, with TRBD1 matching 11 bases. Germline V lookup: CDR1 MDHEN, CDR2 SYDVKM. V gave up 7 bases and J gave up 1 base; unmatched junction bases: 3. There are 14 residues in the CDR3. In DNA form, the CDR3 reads TGTGCCAGCAAAGGGACAGGGGGGTCCTACGAGCAGTACTTC. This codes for CASKGTGGSYEQYF.

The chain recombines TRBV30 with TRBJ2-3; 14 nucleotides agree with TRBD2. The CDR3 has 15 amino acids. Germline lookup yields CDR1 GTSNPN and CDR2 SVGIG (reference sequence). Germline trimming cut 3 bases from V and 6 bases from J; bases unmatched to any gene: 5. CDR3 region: CAWSVGLAGADTQYF. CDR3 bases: TGTGCCTGGAGCGTGGGACTAGCGGGGGCTGATACGCAGTATTTT. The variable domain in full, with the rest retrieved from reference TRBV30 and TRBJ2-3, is SQTIHQWPATLVQPVGSPLSLECTVEGTSNPNLYWYRQAAGRGLQLLFYSVGIGQISSEVPQNLSASRPQDRQFILSSKKLLLSDSGFYLCAWSVGLAGADTQYFGPGTRLTVL.

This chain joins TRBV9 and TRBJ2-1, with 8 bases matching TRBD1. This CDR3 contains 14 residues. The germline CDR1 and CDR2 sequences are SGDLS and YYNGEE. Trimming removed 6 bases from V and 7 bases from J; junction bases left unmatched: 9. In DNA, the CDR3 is TGTGCCAGCACCTCGCCAGGGGGCGGGAATGAGCAGTTCTTC. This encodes CASTSPGGGNEQFF.

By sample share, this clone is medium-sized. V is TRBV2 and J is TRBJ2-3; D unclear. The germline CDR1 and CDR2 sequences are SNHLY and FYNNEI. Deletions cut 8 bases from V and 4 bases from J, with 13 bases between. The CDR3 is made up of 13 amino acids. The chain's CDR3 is CASQPYVADTQYF. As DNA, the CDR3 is TGTGCCAGCCAGCCTTACGTCGCAGATACGCAGTATTTT.

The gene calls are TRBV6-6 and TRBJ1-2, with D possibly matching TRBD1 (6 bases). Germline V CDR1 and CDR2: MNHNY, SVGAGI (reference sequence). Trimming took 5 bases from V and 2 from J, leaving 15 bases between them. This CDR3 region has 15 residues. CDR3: CASSMAPTGNYGYTF. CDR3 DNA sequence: TGTGCCAGCAGTATGGCCCCCACAGGGAACTATGGCTACACCTTC.